Shown below are 27 T cell receptor beta chains from a single sample sequenced in a study of regulatory T cells in long-lasting Graves disease. Arm-PCR with iRepertoire HTBI primers amplified the CDR3 regions for these TCR beta libraries. MiXCR, run by TCRdb on the multiplex PCR reads, gives a single entry per CDR3 protein. This sample has roughly 520,000 distinct CDR3 sequences, with 12% found just once. Time point here: newly diagnosed GD, antithyroid drugs for less than 3 months. Extracted PBMC RNA gave rise to the TCR library. These same records also appear under a second study, on T cells in Graves' hyperthyroidism and ophthalmopathy.

The sequenced sample was peripheral blood mononuclear cells (PBMCs), obtained at new diagnosis, from a patient treated with antithyroid drugs. Receptor source: a woman younger than 45 with Graves disease.

This clonotype was counted only a few times. The chain is built from TRBV20-1 and TRBJ2-7; D not certain. CDR3 length: 14 amino acids. Between the trimmed V and J ends, which lost 3 bases and 0 bases, there was a span of 12 bases. Germline V gene data show CDR1 as DFQATT and CDR2 as SNEGSKA (reference sequence). In DNA, the CDR3 is TGCAGTGCTAGGGTGGAGAGATACTCCTACGAGCAGTACTTC. Translated: CSARVERYSYEQYF.

Ten or more counts support this clonotype. The chain recombines TRBV24-1 with TRBJ2-2, with D perhaps TRBD1 (5 bases). The V gene's germline CDR1 is KGHDR and CDR2 SFDVKD. The germline V and J ends were trimmed by 9 bases and 7 bases, with 11 bases remaining between them. The CDR3 length is 12 residues. CDR3 sequence: CATGRVVGELFF. CDR3 in DNA: TGTGCCACCGGCAGGGTGGTCGGGGAGCTGTTTTTT.

The sample holds many counts of this clonotype. The chain's CDR3 is CASSSGLAGLFF. The CDR3 coding sequence is TGTGCCAGCAGTTCAGGGCTAGCGGGACTGTTTTTT. The rearrangement uses TRBV12-3 or TRBV12-4 and TRBJ2-2; 9 bases are shared with TRBD2. V lost 4 bases and J lost 14; bases outside the gene matches: 5. There are 12 residues in the CDR3.

Of note for this clonotype: This may be a read error: a much more frequent sequence differs by one nucleotide. The CDR3 protein is CASSAGIVPEDTEAFF. In nucleotides, the CDR3 is TGTGCCAGCAGCGCGGGGATAGTCCCAGAAGACACTGAAGCTTTCTTT. V is TRBV9 and J is TRBJ1-1; the D is unclear. Germline V gives CDR1 SGDLS, CDR2 YYNGEE. The V end lost 3 bases, the J end lost 3 bases, and 18 bases lay between the germline ends. This CDR3 comprises 16 residues.

This clonotype has only one observation. The chain uses TRBV29-1 and TRBJ2-7; 7 bases are a match to TRBD2. The germline V gene encodes CDR1 SQVTM and CDR2 ANQGSEA. The V segment lost 3 bases and the J segment 2 bases; nucleotides outside the gene matches: 4. There are 13 residues in the CDR3. Here the CDR3 reads CSVEGGGTYEQYF. In DNA form, the CDR3 reads TGCAGCGTTGAGGGGGGGGGGACCTACGAGCAGTACTTC.

This clonotype was observed at least ten times. The rearrangement joins TRBV12-3 or TRBV12-4 to TRBJ2-2; 13 bases map to TRBD2. The CDR3 extends over 18 amino acids. V lost 3 bases and J lost 6; bases outside the gene matches: 10. For the CDR3, the DNA is TGTGCCAGCAGTTTTGACGGACTAGCGGGAGTAGGCTCCGGGGAGCTGTTTTTT. It translates to CASSFDGLAGVGSGELFF.

The J gene is TRBJ2-3, the V gene TRBV6-5; D is undetermined. Between the trimmed V and J ends, which lost 0 bases and 3 bases, there was a span of 7 bases. Germline V CDR1 and CDR2: MNHEY, SVGAGI. The CDR3 length is 14 residues. DNA for the CDR3: TGTGCCAGCAGTTACTCGGAACAGACAGATACGCAGTATTTT. Translation: CASSYSEQTDTQYF.

This clonotype was seen repeatedly, ten times or more. V usage is TRBV11-3 and J usage is TRBJ1-2, with 9 bases fitting TRBD1. This CDR3 is 12 amino acids long. The J segment lost 8 bases and the V segment lost 6 bases, leaving 4 bases of the junction unmatched. The germline gives CDR1 SGHNT, CDR2 YENEEA. The DNA for the CDR3 is TGTGCCAGCAGTATTGGGACAGGGGGCTACACCTTC. Translated: CASSIGTGGYTF.

This clonotype was counted a few times. The chain recombines TRBV30 with TRBJ1-1; D may be TRBD1 (5 bases). Per germline, CDR1 GTSNPN and CDR2 SVGIG (reference sequence). CDR3 length: 13 residues. Trimming removed 2 bases at V and 5 bases at J, with 12 bases between. The CDR3 nucleotides are TGTGCCTGGAGTAGTCAGAGGGGTACTGAAGCTTTCTTT. This translates into CAWSSQRGTEAFF.

This clonotype was detected ten times or more. This chain joins TRBV19 and TRBJ1-1; 7 bases align to TRBD1. The CDR3 runs 14 residues. The V gene's germline CDR1 is LNHDA and CDR2 SQIVND (reference sequence). Trimming at V came to 5 bases and at J to 4 bases, leaving 7 bases not matched to a gene. Written as DNA, the CDR3 is TGTGCCAGTAGTCCAGAATACAGGGGCACTGAAGCTTTCTTT. It yields the protein CASSPEYRGTEAFF.

This clonotype was counted many times. V is TRBV6-1 and J is TRBJ2-7; D may be TRBD1 or TRBD2 (5 bases each). V was clipped by 6 bases and J by 1 base, with 16 bases between them. The germline V gene has CDR1 MNHNS and CDR2 SASEGT. The CDR3 totals 15 residues. The CDR3 nucleotides are TGTGCCAGCAGGTGGGGCCGGGACGGATCCTACGAGCAGTACTTC. This sequence encodes CASRWGRDGSYEQYF.

This clonotype occurred many times. The chain employs TRBV7-2 and TRBJ2-7; 9 bases map to TRBD2. This CDR3 spans 15 amino acids. CDR1 SGHTA and CDR2 FQGNSA come from the germline V gene. The V and J ends lost 0 bases and 2 bases, in that order; junction bases with no gene match: 2. CDR3 loop: CASSLASGRPYEQYF. CDR3 nucleotide sequence: TGTGCCAGCAGCTTAGCGAGCGGGAGGCCCTACGAGCAGTACTTC.

This clonotype was observed a few times. This sequence joins TRBV9 and TRBJ2-7, with 7 positions matching TRBD2. The CDR3 consists of 14 residues. V lost 3 bases and J lost 2; bases outside the gene matches: 5. CDR1 is SGDLS, CDR2 YYNGEE, per germline. CDR3 nucleotide sequence: TGTGCCAGCAGCGGAATAGCGGGTACCTACGAGCAGTACTTC. Its protein product is CASSGIAGTYEQYF.

In this sample, this clonotype turned up many times. The chain recombines TRBV28 with TRBJ2-1, with 11 bases fitting TRBD2. V trimming: 3 bases; J trimming: 6 bases; junction bases outside the gene matches: 10. The CDR3 totals 17 residues. Germline lookup yields CDR1 MDHEN and CDR2 SYDVKM. CDR3 loop: CASSFNLAGGQINEQFF. CDR3 in DNA: TGTGCCAGCAGTTTTAATCTAGCGGGAGGTCAGATCAATGAGCAGTTCTTC.

This clonotype came up many times. CDR3 coding DNA: TGTGCCAGCAGCATATTCAACAGGGCGGTAGGCACTGAAGCTTTCTTT. Residues: CASSIFNRAVGTEAFF. This chain joins TRBV11-3 and TRBJ1-1; a possible D gene is TRBD1 (6 bases). CDR1 and CDR2 from the germline V gene are SGHNT and YENEEA. The V and J ends lost 5 bases and 4 bases respectively, with 20 bases between them. This CDR3 is 16 amino acids long.

This clonotype was counted many times. The J gene is TRBJ2-7, the V gene TRBV9, with D perhaps TRBD1 (6 bases). Germline values: CDR1 SGDLS, CDR2 YYNGEE. The CDR3 is made up of 14 amino acids. Trimming left V 4 bases short and J 1 base short, with 12 bases between. For the CDR3, the DNA is TGTGCCAGCAGCAAACGGACAGAGTCCTACGAGCAGTACTTC. The encoded protein is CASSKRTESYEQYF.

The chain is built from TRBV11-2 and TRBJ1-4, with no clear D. Trimming took off 4 bases at V and 0 bases at J, with 9 bases between the two ends. The CDR3 is made up of 15 amino acids. CDR1 and CDR2 from the germline V gene are SGHAT and FQNNGV. The CDR3, as DNA: TGTGCCAGCAGCTCCTACACCGCAACTAATGAAAAACTGTTTTTT. It is translated as CASSSYTATNEKLFF. Combining the CDR3 with reference TRBV11-2 and TRBJ1-4 gives the whole variable domain EAGVAQSPRYKIIEKRQSVAFWCNPISGHATLYWYQQILGQGPKLLIQFQNNGVVDDSQLPKDRFSAERLKGVDSTLKIQPAKLEDSAVYLCASSSYTATNEKLFFGSGTQLSVL.

The sample holds many counts of this clonotype. The CDR3 loop reads CASSIDDETRGAFF. CDR3 DNA: TGTGCCAGTAGTATAGATGACGAGACGCGGGGAGCTTTCTTT. The chain uses TRBV19 and TRBJ1-1; D unclear. This CDR3 region has 14 residues. The germline gives CDR1 LNHDA, CDR2 SQIVND (reference sequence). The V end was cut by 0 bases, the J end by 10 bases, with 15 bases between.

The rearrangement links TRBV20-1 to TRBJ2-3, with a weak D call TRBD1 (6 bases). CDR3 length: 14 amino acids. The germline V gene has CDR1 DFQATT and CDR2 SNEGSKA (reference sequence). The V end was cut by 2 bases, the J end by 2 bases, with 11 bases between. DNA of the CDR3: TGCAGTGCTAGAAGGGGGTCCTACACAGATACGCAGTATTTT. Translation gives CSARRGSYTDTQYF.

The sample holds many counts of this clonotype. The chain uses TRBV10-1 and TRBJ2-1; TRBD2 agrees at 13 bases. The germline V gene has CDR1 WNHNN and CDR2 SYGVQD (reference sequence). The CDR3 length is 17 residues. Trimming at V came to 3 bases and at J to 7 bases, leaving 9 bases not matched to a gene. The CDR3 here is CASSDPTWTSGSNEQFF. The CDR3 DNA reads TGCGCCAGCAGTGACCCGACCTGGACTAGCGGGAGTAATGAGCAGTTCTTC.

This chain joins TRBV2 and TRBJ2-3; 12 positions match TRBD2. The CDR3 loop spans 18 amino acids. CDR1 and CDR2 (germline): SNHLY, FYNNEI. The V and J ends lost 6 bases and 7 bases, in that order; junction bases with no gene match: 17. This CDR3 is CASSSRIGLAGYLNTQYF. As DNA, the CDR3 is TGTGCCAGCAGCTCACGGATAGGACTAGCGGGATATTTAAATACGCAGTATTTT.

As regards this clonotype: The junction does not match germline at one end; this may be a read error. The chain links TRBV28 to TRBJ2-1; perhaps TRBD1 as D (6 bases). Germline values: CDR1 MDHEN, CDR2 SYDVKM. The CDR3 is made up of 15 amino acids. The CDR3 nucleotides are TGTGCCAGCAGCCTAGGGGGAAGCTCCTACAATAAGCAGTTCTTC. Translating it yields CASSLGGSSYNKQFF.

This clonotype was detected ten times or more. The chain's CDR3 is CAWSFLAETYEQYF. CDR3 in DNA: TGTGCCTGGAGTTTCTTAGCGGAGACCTACGAGCAGTACTTC. The gene calls are TRBV30 and TRBJ2-7; D possibly corresponds to TRBD2 (6 bases). Trimming took off 2 bases at V and 2 bases at J, with 13 bases between the two ends. Germline lookup yields CDR1 GTSNPN and CDR2 SVGIG (reference sequence). This CDR3 has 14 amino acids. Full variable domain (remainder filled in from reference TRBV30 and TRBJ2-7): SQTIHQWPATLVQPVGSPLSLECTVEGTSNPNLYWYRQAAGRGLQLLFYSVGIGQISSEVPQNLSASRPQDRQFILSSKKLLLSDSGFYLCAWSFLAETYEQYFGPGTRLTVT.

This chain uses TRBV29-1 with TRBJ1-1; D ambiguous. This CDR3 is 13 amino acids long. CDR1 and CDR2 from the germline V gene are SQVTM and ANQGSEA. The ends were cut back, 4 bases at V and 3 bases at J, with 12 bases in the middle. CDR3 region: CSVARTVDTEAFF. In DNA form, the CDR3 reads TGCAGCGTTGCGAGAACCGTGGACACTGAAGCTTTCTTT.

This clonotype was counted ten times or more. This chain connects TRBV11-2 to TRBJ1-1; D possibly corresponds to TRBD1 (5 bases). Trimming cost V 4 bases and J 2 bases, with 11 bases left between them. Germline CDR1 reads SGHAT; CDR2 reads FQNNGV. The CDR3 has 14 amino acids. The CDR3 bases are TGTGCCAGCAGCTGGATGGGACTAAACACTGAAGCTTTCTTT. Translating it yields CASSWMGLNTEAFF.

This clonotype was found many times. A junction boundary mismatches the germline segment, possibly from a read error. The V gene is TRBV7-7, the J gene TRBJ2-1; 8 bases agree with TRBD2. CDR3 length: 15 residues. Germline V gene lookup returns CDR1 SSHAT and CDR2 FNYEAQ (reference sequence). In DNA form, the CDR3 reads TGTGCTAGCAGCTTAAGCGGGACTAGTCCTTTGGTGCAGTTCTTC. Amino acid sequence: CASSLSGTSPLVQFF.

Ten or more counts support this clonotype. This sequence joins TRBV3-1 and TRBJ1-2, with a tentative D call TRBD1 (6 bases). CDR3 length equals 15 residues. Deletions cut 4 bases from V and 4 bases from J, with 16 bases between. The germline CDR1 and CDR2 sequences are LGHDT and YNNKEL (reference sequence). The CDR3 protein is CASSPNRDPLYGYTF. CDR3 DNA: TGTGCCAGCAGCCCGAACAGGGATCCTCTCTATGGCTACACCTTC.